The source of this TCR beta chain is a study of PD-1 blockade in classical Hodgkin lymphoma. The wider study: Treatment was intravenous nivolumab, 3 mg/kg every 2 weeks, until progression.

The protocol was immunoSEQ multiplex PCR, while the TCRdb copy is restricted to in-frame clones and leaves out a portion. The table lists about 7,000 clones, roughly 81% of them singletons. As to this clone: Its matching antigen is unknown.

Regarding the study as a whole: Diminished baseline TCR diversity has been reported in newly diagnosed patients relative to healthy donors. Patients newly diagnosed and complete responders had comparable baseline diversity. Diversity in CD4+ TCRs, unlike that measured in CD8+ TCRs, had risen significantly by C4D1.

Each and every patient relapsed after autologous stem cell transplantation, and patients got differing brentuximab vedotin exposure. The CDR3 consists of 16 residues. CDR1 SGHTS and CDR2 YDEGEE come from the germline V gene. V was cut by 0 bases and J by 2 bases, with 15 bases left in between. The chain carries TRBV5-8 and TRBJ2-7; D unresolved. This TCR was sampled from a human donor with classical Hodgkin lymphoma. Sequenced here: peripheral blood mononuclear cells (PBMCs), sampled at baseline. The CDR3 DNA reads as TGTGCCAGCAGCTTGGGTGGTCCGCGCACAACCTACGAGCAGTACTTC. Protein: CASSLGGPRTTYEQYF.